The clone carrying this TCR beta chain showed up many times. Its antigen is as yet unknown. This record belongs to a study of regulatory T cells in long-lasting Graves disease. CDR1 and CDR2 from the germline V gene are SGDLS and YYNGEE. Trimming pared 1 base from V and 2 bases from J, leaving 12 bases between. The CDR3 sequence is 15 residues long. Time point indicated: newly diagnosed GD, antithyroid drugs for less than 3 months. The TCR library used RNA extracted from PBMCs. Arm-PCR with iRepertoire HTBI primers amplified the CDR3 regions for these TCR beta libraries. MiXCR, run by TCRdb on the multiplex PCR reads, gives a single entry per CDR3 protein. The sample yields 620,000 or so distinct CDR3 sequences, 15% to 20% seen once. Whole-study findings and limits: Gene preferences differed: TRBV28, TRBJ1-2, TRBJ2-5 in persistent cases. Among the persistent patients, 2,741 public clonotypes were shared, more than the approximately 970 shared among new patients.

The data were also submitted as part of a second study, on T cells in Graves' hyperthyroidism and ophthalmopathy. Per that paper: Using the HTBI primer set, a first-round RT-PCR was run on the TCR CDR3.

This receptor was obtained from a woman aged 25 to 45 with Graves disease. The V gene is TRBV9, the J gene TRBJ2-5; weak D call: TRBD1 (6 bases). The specimen was peripheral blood mononuclear cells (PBMCs), collected at new diagnosis, from a patient treated with antithyroid drugs. CDR3 loop: CASSVWDTYQETQYF. For the CDR3, the DNA is TGTGCCAGCAGCGTATGGGACACCTATCAAGAGACCCAGTACTTC.